The clone carrying this T cell receptor beta chain was seen once. This entry belongs to a study of T-cell reconstitution after alpha-beta-depleted transplantation in children. CDR3 length: 16 amino acids. The germline gives CDR1 KGHSH, CDR2 LQKENI. V was trimmed by 3 bases and J by 5 bases, leaving 18 bases between them. The TCRbeta library incorporated unique molecular identifiers. TCRdb reprocessed the PCR reads via MiXCR and lists one record per CDR3 protein. The table shows about 980,000 distinct CDR3 sequences, with roughly 29% occurring only once. V is TRBV18 and J is TRBJ2-3; a possible D gene is TRBD1 (6 bases). This receptor was identified in a boy in the first two years of life who had a stem cell transplant for SCID, so the T cells may come from the graft donor. The sequenced sample was PBMCs, mostly from graft donor cells, obtained 360 days after TCRalphabeta/CD19-depleted stem cell transplant. CDR3 loop: CASSPQGTDTGDTQYF. DNA for the CDR3: TGTGCCAGCTCACCCCAGGGGACCGACACGGGAGATACGCAGTATTTT.